This T cell receptor (beta chain) stems from a study of siplizumab effects on memory and regulatory T cells. Points from the study as a whole: The alloresponse seemed to draw substantially on naive T cells, which appeared more diverse than memory cells.

The repertoire was sequenced with immunoSEQ multiplex PCR; TCRdb's copy has only in-frame clones and lacks some. Among more than 85,000 clones, roughly 94% were seen once, and the ten largest hold around 0.6%. A word on this clone: What it recognizes is unknown.

The CDR3 runs 13 residues. CDR1 is SGHNT, CDR2 YENEEA, per germline. V gave up 6 bases and J gave up 4 bases, with 12 bases separating them. The sequenced material came from Tregs sorted from blood. J is TRBJ2-5 and V is TRBV11-3, with a weak D call TRBD1 (5 bases). The receptor comes from a human donor in good health. This CDR3 reads CASSQKQGETQYF. CDR3 bases: TGTGCCAGCAGTCAAAAGCAGGGAGAGACCCAGTACTTC.